Listed here are 32 T cell receptor beta chains from one sample, sequenced in a study of low-dose radiotherapy and immunotherapy resistance in tumors. Stated time point: after trial treatment. The treatment denotes: LDRT plus nivolumab, ipilimumab, low-dose cyclophosphamide and aspirin (RACIN trial). Alpha- and beta-chain coverage of first-strand cDNA came from TRAV- and TRBV-specific primers. TCRs were put through roughly 20 PCR cycles of amplification with Phusion. A constant-region primer and the V-primer adapter served as the primer pair. One entry per CDR3 protein results from TCRdb running MiXCR on the reads. Here the sample spans tens of thousands of distinct CDR3 sequences, roughly 19% being singletons. Sequences were derived from PBMCs, sampled after low-dose radiotherapy plus immunotherapy. All receptors come from a female donor with ovarian cancer.

Ten or more counts support this clonotype. The chain couples TRBV18 to TRBJ2-3; maybe TRBD1 (6 bases). Germline V gives CDR1 KGHSH, CDR2 LQKENI. The CDR3 is 15 amino acids. The V gene lost 0 bases and the J gene lost 3 bases, with 10 bases spanning the gap. In DNA form, the CDR3 reads TGTGCCAGCTCACCACCCACAGGGTGGACAGATACGCAGTATTTT. It translates to CASSPPTGWTDTQYF.

This clonotype was seen ten or more times. The CDR3 spells CASKVRDGGELFF. The CDR3 DNA follows: TGTGCCAGCAAAGTCAGGGACGGCGGGGAGCTGTTTTTT. V and J are TRBV6-2 or TRBV6-3 and TRBJ2-2; D tentatively fits TRBD1 or TRBD2 (5 bases each). V lost 7 bases and J lost 7, with 13 bases in between. The CDR3 sequence is 13 residues long. The germline CDR1 and CDR2 sequences are MNHEY and SVGEGT.

This clonotype appeared many times. This sequence joins TRBV28 and TRBJ1-1; 9 nucleotides match TRBD1. The CDR3 length is 14 residues. J was trimmed by 10 bases and V by 7 bases; bases with no gene match: 13. Germline CDR1 MDHEN, CDR2 SYDVKM. The CDR3: CASNRDRVNFLAFF. In DNA, the CDR3 is TGTGCCAGCAACCGGGACAGGGTTAATTTTTTAGCTTTCTTT.

This clonotype was detected many times. The V and J genes are TRBV5-5 and TRBJ1-5, with TRBD1 matching over 9 bases. In germline, CDR1 is SGHKS, CDR2 YYEKEE (reference sequence). V shed 2 bases, J shed 3 bases, and the junction held 24 bases outside the gene matches. The CDR3 runs 22 residues. Here the CDR3 reads CASSFFSWKNPDRGSSNQPQHF. The CDR3 region has the DNA TGTGCCAGCAGCTTCTTCTCCTGGAAAAACCCCGACAGGGGGTCGTCCAATCAGCCCCAGCATTTT.

V is TRBV6-5 and J is TRBJ2-3; 13 bases are shared with TRBD2. There are 16 residues in the CDR3. V lost 5 bases, J lost 6 bases, and 8 bases stayed unmatched. Germline V gene data show CDR1 as MNHEY and CDR2 as SVGAGI. The CDR3 loop reads CASSKLAGGPLDTQYF. The CDR3 DNA follows: TGTGCCAGCAGTAAACTAGCGGGAGGGCCGTTGGATACGCAGTATTTT.

Many counts were recorded for this clonotype. The CDR3 loop reads CASSIPSGASNTGELFF. The CDR3 DNA sequence: TGTGCCAGTAGTATTCCTTCGGGGGCGTCGAACACCGGGGAGCTGTTTTTT. The rearrangement joins TRBV19 to TRBJ2-2, with D perhaps matching TRBD1 or TRBD2 (6 bases each). CDR1 and CDR2 from the germline V gene are LNHDA and SQIVND (reference sequence). V was trimmed by 3 bases and J by 0 bases, leaving 14 bases between them. The CDR3 is 17 residues long.

This clonotype has at least ten counts. The chain combines TRBV28 with TRBJ2-2, with 7 bases identical to TRBD1. Germline loops: CDR1 MDHEN, CDR2 SYDVKM. This CDR3 contains 14 residues. Trimming cost V 8 bases and J 6 bases; bases outside gene matches: 9. CDR3 DNA sequence: TGTGCCAGCCTCCGACAGGGATTGTCCGGGGAGCTGTTTTTT. Translation: CASLRQGLSGELFF.

This clonotype was found many times. This chain joins TRBV9 and TRBJ2-1; D call uncertain. CDR3 length: 16 residues. The V end lost 0 bases, the J end lost 3 bases, and 13 bases lay between the germline ends. Germline values: CDR1 SGDLS, CDR2 YYNGEE. As DNA, the CDR3 is TGTGCCAGCAGCGTAGGACGGCGAACGAACTACAATGAGCAGTTCTTC. Translated: CASSVGRRTNYNEQFF.

The rearrangement links TRBV19 to TRBJ2-7, with D hard to call. CDR1 and CDR2 from the germline V gene are LNHDA and SQIVND (reference sequence). The CDR3 covers 14 residues. Trimming removed 3 bases at V and 0 bases at J, with 9 bases between. CDR3 bases: TGTGCCAGTAGTATGCCGGGCCGCTCCTACGAGCAGTACTTC. Translation: CASSMPGRSYEQYF. Based on the CDR3 plus reference TRBV19 and TRBJ2-7, the full variable domain is DGGITQSPKYLFRKEGQNVTLSCEQNLNHDAMYWYRQDPGQGLRLIYYSQIVNDFQKGDIAEGYSVSREKKESFPLTVTSAQKNPTAFYLCASSMPGRSYEQYFGPGTRLTVT.

This clonotype was seen ten or more times. The rearrangement links TRBV7-8 to TRBJ2-5, with no clear D. Trimming pared 2 bases from V and 2 bases from J, leaving 9 bases between. This CDR3 has 14 amino acids. Germline lookup yields CDR1 SGHVS and CDR2 FQNEAQ. CDR3 bases: TGTGCCAGCAGCTTATATGGCGAGCAAGAGACCCAGTACTTC. Protein sequence: CASSLYGEQETQYF.

The chain uses TRBV7-2 and TRBJ1-1, with no clear D. Germline values: CDR1 SGHTA, CDR2 FQGNSA. V was pared by 5 bases and J by 7 bases, with 23 bases between. The length of the CDR3 is 16 residues. In nucleotides, the CDR3 is TGTGCCAGCAGCAAAGAGGGCACCCGACCGGTGCGTGAAGCTTTCTTT. It translates to CASSKEGTRPVREAFF.

The rearrangement uses TRBV2 and TRBJ2-1; TRBD1 aligns across 9 bases. Germline assignment: CDR1 SNHLY and CDR2 FYNNEI. V trimming: 6 bases; J trimming: 15 bases; junction bases outside the gene matches: 9. This CDR3 has 12 residues. CDR3 region: CASRTTGGGPFF. DNA for the CDR3: TGTGCCAGCAGAACCACAGGGGGCGGCCCGTTCTTC.

The sample holds many counts of this clonotype. The J gene is TRBJ2-5, the V gene TRBV5-4; 10 nucleotides line up with TRBD2. J was trimmed by 2 bases and V by 4 bases; bases with no gene match: 8. Germline V CDR1 and CDR2: SGHNT, YYREEE (reference sequence). The CDR3 spans 16 residues. In DNA, the CDR3 is TGTGCCAGCAGCAAAAAGCGGGGGGGCCAACAAGAGACCCAGTACTTC. This encodes CASSKKRGGQQETQYF.

This chain connects TRBV7-2 to TRBJ1-1; a weak D match, TRBD1 (5 bases). The CDR3 has 14 residues. CDR1 is SGHTA and CDR2 is FQGNSA in the germline V gene. V lost 5 bases to trimming and J lost 10 bases, with 20 bases between them. CDR3 nucleotides: TGTGCCAGCAGCCCGTCCCCAGAGAGGGGAGGAGCTTTCTTT. It codes for CASSPSPERGGAFF. Together with reference TRBV7-2 and TRBJ1-1, the CDR3 gives the full variable domain: GAGVSQSPSNKVTEKGKDVELRCDPISGHTALYWYRQSLGQGLEFLIYFQGNSAPDKSGLPSDRFSAERTGGSVSTLTIQRTQQEDSAVYLCASSPSPERGGAFFGQGTRLTVV.

This clonotype came up a few times. Mismatch with germline at one junction end may stem from a read error. The CDR3 region has the DNA TGTGCCAGCAGCTTGGGGGCAGGGGGTAACTATGGCTACACCTTC. Translated: CASSLGAGGNYGYTF. The chain couples TRBV5-3 to TRBJ1-2; TRBD1 matches 7 bases. TRBV5-3 falls under the ORF class, with uncertain function. The length of the CDR3 is 15 residues.

The table lists this clonotype with many counts. The V gene is TRBV6-2 or TRBV6-3, the J gene TRBJ1-2, with D hard to call. The germline V gene has CDR1 MNHEY and CDR2 SVGEGT. This CDR3 contains 15 residues. The V gene lost 8 bases and the J gene lost 2 bases, with 18 bases spanning the gap. CDR3 sequence reads: CASGLEYPINYGYTF. In DNA form, the CDR3 reads TGTGCCAGCGGATTAGAGTACCCTATCAACTATGGCTACACCTTC.

Regarding this clonotype: One base separates it from a far larger clone, so it is likely a read error. This chain uses TRBV4-1 with TRBJ1-5; D unresolved. There are 15 residues in the CDR3. CDR1 and CDR2 (germline): MGHRA, YSYEKL. The CDR3 DNA sequence: TGCGCCAGCGGCCAAGATAAAGGAACCAATCAGCCCCAGCATTTT. It codes for CASGQDKGTNQPQHF.

This clonotype was recorded at least ten times. The chain joins TRBV7-9 to TRBJ2-5; D is perhaps TRBD1 (5 bases). CDR3 length equals 14 residues. Germline CDR1 and CDR2: SEHNR and FQNEAQ (reference sequence). V lost 3 bases, J lost 1 base, and 9 bases lay in between. The CDR3 here is CASSFLTGQETQYF. CDR3 DNA: TGTGCCAGCAGCTTCCTCACAGGCCAAGAGACCCAGTACTTC.

This clonotype appeared a few times. The rearrangement links TRBV11-3 to TRBJ1-1, with D tentatively TRBD1 (5 bases). This CDR3 is built from 15 residues. Per germline, CDR1 SGHNT and CDR2 YENEEA. Deletions cut 1 base from V and 5 bases from J, with 14 bases between. CDR3 amino acids: CASSLVGSGGTEAFF. The DNA for the CDR3 is TGTGCCAGCAGCTTAGTCGGCAGTGGGGGAACTGAAGCTTTCTTT.

This clonotype occurred many times. This chain uses TRBV19 with TRBJ2-5; a possible D gene is TRBD1 (5 bases). The CDR3 totals 13 residues. From germline, CDR1 is LNHDA and CDR2 SQIVND (reference sequence). The V gene lost 4 bases and the J gene lost 4 bases, with 10 bases spanning the gap. The CDR3 sequence: CASSSRVGETQYF. CDR3 sequence (DNA): TGTGCCAGTAGTAGCAGGGTGGGAGAGACCCAGTACTTC.

This clonotype was counted ten times or more. DNA of the CDR3: TGTGCCAGCAGTTTACCGGGGAACATTCAGTACTTC. Its translation is CASSLPGNIQYF. The V call is TRBV6-2 or TRBV6-3, the J call TRBJ2-4, with D possibly matching TRBD2 (5 bases). This CDR3 region has 12 residues. The V end lost 4 bases, the J end lost 7 bases, and 8 bases lay between the germline ends. Germline V gives CDR1 MNHEY, CDR2 SVGEGT.

This clonotype was seen a few times. A far larger clone is only one base removed, so a read error is likely. The chain uses TRBV5-3 and TRBJ2-1; D might be TRBD1 (6 bases). TRBV5-3 is identified as an open reading frame with a role that is uncertain. CDR3 length: 15 residues. The CDR3 is CASSWAGTLGETQFF. The CDR3 bases are TGTGCCAGCAGCTGGGCCGGGACATTGGGGGAGACCCAGTTCTTC.

Ten or more counts support this clonotype. The V gene is TRBV6-2 or TRBV6-3, the J gene TRBJ2-7; D call uncertain. V lost 6 bases and J 3 bases, leaving 6 bases between the germline ends. This CDR3 has 11 amino acids. Germline CDR1 reads MNHEY; CDR2 reads SVGEGT. As DNA, the CDR3 is TGTGCCAGCAGGCGAAACTACGAGCAGTACTTC. It encodes CASRRNYEQYF.

Ten or more counts support this clonotype. CDR3: CASSDRANMNTEAFF. DNA for the CDR3: TGTGCCAGCAGTGACAGGGCCAACATGAACACTGAAGCTTTCTTT. J is TRBJ1-1 and V is TRBV6-4; D is ambiguous. The CDR3 covers 15 residues. V gave up 2 bases and J gave up 0 bases, with 10 bases separating them. The germline CDR1 and CDR2 sequences are MRHNA and SNTAGT.

This clonotype was counted between two and nine times. The gene calls are TRBV5-4 and TRBJ2-7; D is uncertain. V lost 4 bases, J lost 3 bases, and 11 bases lay in between. Germline V lookup: CDR1 SGHNT, CDR2 YYREEE (reference sequence). The CDR3 sequence is 13 residues long. In DNA, the CDR3 is TGTGCCAGCAGCCTGTGGACGGACTACGAGCAGTACTTC. This sequence encodes CASSLWTDYEQYF.

This clonotype showed up many times. J is TRBJ2-3 and V is TRBV20-1; tentative D call: TRBD2 (6 bases). There are 14 residues in the CDR3. The germline V gene has CDR1 DFQATT and CDR2 SNEGSKA (reference sequence). The ends were cut back, 5 bases at V and 5 bases at J, with 17 bases in the middle. CDR3 sequence: CSAPTSPLGDTQYF. CDR3 nucleotide sequence: TGCAGTGCTCCGACTAGTCCCCTCGGAGATACGCAGTATTTT.

This clonotype has at least ten counts. The chain links TRBV5-6 to TRBJ2-5; tentatively, D is TRBD2 (5 bases). CDR3 length: 13 residues. Trimming shortened V by 2 bases and J by 5 bases, and 10 bases separated the two germline ends. Per germline, CDR1 SGHDT and CDR2 YYEEEE. The CDR3 nucleotides read TGTGCCAGCAGCTTAACCCGGAGGGAGACCCAGTACTTC. This sequence encodes CASSLTRRETQYF.

In the case of this clonotype: This likely came from a read error, as a far larger clone is one base away. The chain recombines TRBV7-9 with TRBJ1-1; D ambiguous. The CDR3 runs 12 residues. Germline-derived CDR1 and CDR2 are SEHNR and FQNEAQ (reference sequence). The CDR3 DNA sequence: TGTGTCAGCAGCTTAAGAGGGACTGAAGCTTTCTTT. This sequence encodes CVSSLRGTEAFF. The whole variable domain, remainder taken from reference TRBV7-9 and TRBJ1-1, is DTGVSQNPRHKITKRGQNVTFRCDPISEHNRLYWYRQTLGQGPEFLTYFQNEAQLEKSRLLSDRFSAERPKGSFSTLEIQRTEQGDSAMYLCVSSLRGTEAFFGQGTRLTVV.

This clonotype was found many times. The V gene is TRBV10-2, the J gene TRBJ2-7, with 8 bases matching TRBD1. Trimming at V came to 0 bases and at J to 6 bases, leaving 13 bases not matched to a gene. CDR1 and CDR2 (germline): WSHSY, SAAADI. The CDR3 length is 17 residues. CDR3 residues: CASSESSGGQGGLEQYF. CDR3 DNA sequence: TGCGCCAGCAGTGAGTCGTCAGGCGGACAGGGAGGCCTCGAGCAGTACTTC.

This clonotype came up a few times. V is TRBV27 and J is TRBJ2-7; tentatively, D is TRBD1 (7 bases). Germline CDR1 and CDR2: MNHEY and SMNVEV (reference sequence). Trimming stripped 4 bases from V and 4 bases from J, with 20 bases between. The CDR3 totals 16 residues. CDR3 nucleotides: TGTGCCAGCAGTTCAAAGACAGGGCAAGGGAGGTACGAGCAGTACTTC. It is translated as CASSSKTGQGRYEQYF.

Worth noting for this clonotype: Germline and junction disagree at one end, which may indicate a read error. The chain recombines TRBV6-1 with TRBJ1-4; TRBD1 is a possible D gene (6 bases). Germline V lookup: CDR1 MNHNS, CDR2 SASEGT. This CDR3 spans 15 amino acids. CDR3 sequence: CAISLTGSREEKLFF. CDR3 sequence (DNA): TGTGCCATCAGTTTGACAGGTAGTAGAGAGGAAAAACTGTTTTTT.

This clonotype appeared many times. This chain joins TRBV29-1 and TRBJ2-3; no clear D gene. V dropped 5 bases and J dropped 6 bases, with 15 bases sitting between them. The CDR3 is made up of 13 amino acids. Germline V gene sequence: CDR1 SQVTM, CDR2 ANQGSEA. The CDR3 loop reads CSVTHGSMDTQYF. The CDR3 DNA follows: TGCAGCGTTACCCACGGGTCAATGGATACGCAGTATTTT.